These 3 T cell receptor beta chains share one sample of origin, sequenced in a study of CD8 T cells in ankylosing spondylitis. The study, taken as a whole, reports: Seemingly distinctive of ankylosing spondylitis blood was a TCR beta motif formed by eight highly homologous variants.

TCRdb processed the 5' RACE reads anew with MiXCR; each CDR3 protein has one entry. The sample lists 700,000 to 850,000 distinct CDR3 sequences, about an eighth seen once, with approximately 0.5% in the top ten. No antigen has been identified for these receptors. Sequencing was performed on blood, either unsorted or a sorted T cell fraction (not recorded which). Receptors were obtained from a male donor with ankylosing spondylitis.

The chain joins TRBV28 to TRBJ1-6, with no clear D. V lost 6 bases, J lost 15 bases, and 24 bases lay in between. Germline CDR1 reads MDHEN; CDR2 reads SYDVKM. The CDR3 loop spans 15 amino acids. CDR3 residues: CASRTSSAGVQHLHF. CDR3 sequence (DNA): TGTGCCAGCAGGACGAGCTCAGCTGGGGTTCAGCACCTCCACTTT.

This clonotype was recorded at least ten times. The chain carries TRBV29-1 and TRBJ2-1; 7 bases are shared with TRBD2. The junction had 5 bases not matched to a gene; V was cut back by 8 bases and J by 7 bases. CDR1 is SQVTM and CDR2 is ANQGSEA in the germline V gene. The CDR3 spans 11 residues. The CDR3: CSSKRENEQFF. CDR3 DNA: TGCAGCTCTAAGCGGGAAAATGAGCAGTTCTTC.

This clonotype has a count of ten or more. The V and J genes are TRBV29-1 and TRBJ2-7, with D perhaps assigned TRBD1 or TRBD2 (5 bases each). Germline V gene sequence: CDR1 SQVTM, CDR2 ANQGSEA. There are 13 residues in the CDR3. V was pared by 5 bases and J by 6 bases, with 17 bases between. The CDR3 region has the DNA TGCAGCGTTTTTGGAGACAGCCGGGGCGAGCAGTACTTC. Translation gives CSVFGDSRGEQYF.